These T cell receptor beta chains were read from a single sample in a study of blood T cell repertoires in COVID-19. Generated by immunoSEQ multiplex PCR, the TCRdb table keeps only in-frame clones and is missing some. The repertoire holds 30,000 to 45,000 clones, with 60% to 85% as singletons. The sequenced sample consisted of peripheral blood. These receptors came from a man aged 60 to 75 with active COVID-19. CDR3s leave out the opening cysteine and the closing phenylalanine or tryptophan. D genes are given only for firm matches.

D gene: TRBD1; J gene: TRBJ2-1; CDR3 length: 14; V gene: TRBV27; CDR3 protein: ASSPATGGPYNEQF
D gene: TRBD2; J gene: TRBJ2-5; CDR3 length: 14; V gene: TRBV5-4; CDR3 protein: ASSLGRLSGQETQY
D gene: .; J gene: TRBJ1-2; CDR3 length: 10; V gene: TRBV6-1; CDR3 protein: ASSDEGYGYT
D gene: .; J gene: TRBJ2-2; CDR3 length: 11; V gene: TRBV28; CDR3 protein: ASTSTNTGELF
D gene: TRBD2; J gene: TRBJ2-5; CDR3 length: 9; V gene: TRBV20-1; CDR3 protein: SAGGRETQY
D gene: .; J gene: TRBJ1-2; CDR3 length: 11; V gene: TRBV2; CDR3 protein: ASRSLTGFGYT
D gene: .; J gene: TRBJ2-1; CDR3 length: 13; V gene: TRBV4-3; CDR3 protein: ASSQDRGAGNEQF
D gene: .; J gene: TRBJ2-1; CDR3 length: 11; V gene: TRBV7-8; CDR3 protein: ASSLVIYNEQF
D gene: TRBD1; J gene: TRBJ1-2; CDR3 length: 13; V gene: TRBV7-2; CDR3 protein: ASSSQGAFVYGYT
D gene: TRBD2; J gene: TRBJ2-5; CDR3 length: 15; V gene: TRBV27; CDR3 protein: ASSLGLAGGPGETQY
D gene: TRBD1; J gene: TRBJ1-2; CDR3 length: 11; V gene: TRBV11-2; CDR3 protein: ASSPLTGKGYT
D gene: .; J gene: TRBJ1-6; CDR3 length: 15; V gene: TRBV5-4; CDR3 protein: ASSLQAGRGVNSPLH
D gene: TRBD2; J gene: TRBJ2-7; CDR3 length: 15; V gene: TRBV5-6; CDR3 protein: ASRDGRPSGRNYEQY
D gene: TRBD1; J gene: TRBJ2-7; CDR3 length: 13; V gene: TRBV27; CDR3 protein: ASSLGQGSTYEQY
D gene: TRBD1; J gene: TRBJ2-7; CDR3 length: 15; V gene: TRBV5-1; CDR3 protein: ASSLIPTGGKFDEQY
D gene: TRBD1; J gene: TRBJ1-5; CDR3 length: 12; V gene: TRBV27; CDR3 protein: ASRRTGDNQPQH
D gene: TRBD2; J gene: TRBJ2-6; CDR3 length: 17; V gene: TRBV19; CDR3 protein: ASSRGGYRQGTGANVLT
D gene: TRBD1; J gene: TRBJ1-5; CDR3 length: 15; V gene: TRBV28; CDR3 protein: ASRQGPRRGYNQPQH
D gene: TRBD1; J gene: TRBJ1-1; CDR3 length: 11; V gene: TRBV18; CDR3 protein: ASSRGQGVEAF
D gene: TRBD2; J gene: TRBJ2-2; CDR3 length: 15; V gene: TRBV5-1; CDR3 protein: ASSQGGSGSSTGELF
D gene: .; J gene: TRBJ1-2; CDR3 length: 11; V gene: TRBV19; CDR3 protein: ASSIRQNYGYT
D gene: TRBD2; J gene: TRBJ2-3; CDR3 length: 14; V gene: TRBV5-4; CDR3 protein: ASSLKTSGGTDTQY
D gene: .; J gene: TRBJ1-2; CDR3 length: 11; V gene: TRBV9; CDR3 protein: ASSVDRNYGYT
D gene: TRBD2; J gene: TRBJ2-3; CDR3 length: 15; V gene: TRBV4-3; CDR3 protein: ASSQDPSSGRGDTQY
D gene: TRBD1; J gene: TRBJ2-3; CDR3 length: 14; V gene: TRBV18; CDR3 protein: ASSPRGTASTDTQY
D gene: TRBD2; J gene: TRBJ2-4; CDR3 length: 15; V gene: TRBV2; CDR3 protein: ASSKNLVSGGANIQY
D gene: .; J gene: TRBJ1-1; CDR3 length: 13; V gene: TRBV5-6; CDR3 protein: ASSLRQGSGTEAF
D gene: .; J gene: TRBJ1-3; CDR3 length: 12; V gene: TRBV19; CDR3 protein: ASFTGLAGNTIY
D gene: .; J gene: TRBJ1-4; CDR3 length: 12; V gene: TRBV5-1; CDR3 protein: ASSLVGSGEKLF
D gene: .; J gene: TRBJ1-2; CDR3 length: 12; V gene: TRBV7-2; CDR3 protein: ASSLTDSRYGYT
D gene: .; J gene: TRBJ1-1; CDR3 length: 10; V gene: TRBV27; CDR3 protein: ASTPGETEAF
D gene: TRBD1; J gene: TRBJ1-1; CDR3 length: 13; V gene: TRBV14; CDR3 protein: ASSQQGEGSTEAF
D gene: .; J gene: TRBJ1-6; CDR3 length: 11; V gene: TRBV12-3/TRBV12-4; CDR3 protein: ASSKQGDSPLH